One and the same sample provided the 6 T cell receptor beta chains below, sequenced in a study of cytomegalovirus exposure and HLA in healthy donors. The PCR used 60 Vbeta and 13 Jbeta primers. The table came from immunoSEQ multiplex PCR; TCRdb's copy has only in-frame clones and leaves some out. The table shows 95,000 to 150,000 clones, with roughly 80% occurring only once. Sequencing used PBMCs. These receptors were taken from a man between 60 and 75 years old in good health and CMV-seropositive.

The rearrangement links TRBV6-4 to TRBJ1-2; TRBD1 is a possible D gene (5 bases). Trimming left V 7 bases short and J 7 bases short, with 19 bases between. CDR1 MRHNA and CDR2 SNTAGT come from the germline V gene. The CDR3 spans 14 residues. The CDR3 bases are TGTGCCAGCACCCCGAACCCAGGGCTTAGTGGCTACACCTTC. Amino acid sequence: CASTPNPGLSGYTF.

CDR3 coding DNA: TGCGCCAGCAGGGAACAGGGGGCGAAAAACGAGCAGTTCTTC. Its translation: CASREQGAKNEQFF. The chain recombines TRBV5-1 with TRBJ2-1; 9 bases line up with TRBD1. This CDR3 spans 14 amino acids. Trimming removed 5 bases from V and 10 bases from J; junction bases left unmatched: 10. Germline-derived CDR1 and CDR2 are SGHRS and YFSETQ.

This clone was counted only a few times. The CDR3 is CASSLTGDPTEAFF. In DNA, the CDR3 is TGTGCCAGCAGCTTAACAGGGGACCCCACTGAAGCTTTCTTT. The chain carries TRBV7-9 and TRBJ1-1, with TRBD1 matching 7 bases. V lost 2 bases to trimming and J lost 4 bases; unmatched junction nucleotides: 4. The CDR3 contains 14 residues. Germline V gene data show CDR1 as SEHNR and CDR2 as FQNEAQ (reference sequence).

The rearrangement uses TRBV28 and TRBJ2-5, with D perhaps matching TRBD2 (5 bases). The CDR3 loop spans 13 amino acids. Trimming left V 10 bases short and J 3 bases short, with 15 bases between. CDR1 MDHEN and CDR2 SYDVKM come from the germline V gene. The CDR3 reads CAIGSVGEETQYF. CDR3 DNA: TGTGCCATCGGGTCGGTGGGAGAAGAGACCCAGTACTTC. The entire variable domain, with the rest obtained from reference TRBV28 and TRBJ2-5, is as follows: DVKVTQSSRYLVKRTGEKVFLECVQDMDHENMFWYRQDPGLGLRLIYFSYDVKMKEKGDIPEGYSVSREKKERFSLILESASTNQTSMYLCAIGSVGEETQYFGPGTRLLVL.

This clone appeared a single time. CDR3 nucleotide sequence: TGTGCCAGCTCCCTACCCGAGGCTTCACCCCTCCACTTT. This sequence encodes CASSLPEASPLHF. This rearrangement joins TRBV5-5 to TRBJ1-6, with unresolved D. Deletions cut 7 bases from V and 9 bases from J, with 14 bases between. There are 13 residues in the CDR3. The germline V gene has CDR1 SGHKS and CDR2 YYEKEE (reference sequence).

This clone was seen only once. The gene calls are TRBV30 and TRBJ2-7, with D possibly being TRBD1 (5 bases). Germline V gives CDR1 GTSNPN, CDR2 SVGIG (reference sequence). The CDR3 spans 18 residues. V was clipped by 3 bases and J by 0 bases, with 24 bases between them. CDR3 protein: CAWSTKRAGQPNSYEQYF. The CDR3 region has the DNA TGTGCCTGGAGCACTAAACGGGCCGGACAACCCAACTCCTACGAGCAGTACTTC. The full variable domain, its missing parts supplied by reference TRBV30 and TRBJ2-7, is SQTIHQWPATLVQPVGSPLSLECTVEGTSNPNLYWYRQAAGRGLQLLFYSVGIGQISSEVPQNLSASRPQDRQFILSSKKLLLSDSGFYLCAWSTKRAGQPNSYEQYFGPGTRLTVT.